The clone carrying this TCR beta chain was counted ten times or more. The sample originates from a study of T-cell reconstitution after alpha-beta-depleted transplantation in children. Trimming removed 0 bases at V and 9 bases at J, with 13 bases between. This CDR3 spans 14 amino acids. Germline V CDR1 and CDR2: LGHDT, YNNKEL (reference sequence). Library preparation (for TCRbeta) was performed with unique molecular identifiers. MiXCR, applied by TCRdb to the PCR reads, yields one record per CDR3 protein. Here the sample spans approximately 83,000 distinct CDR3 sequences, 8% to 9% being singletons. The sample in question was PBMCs from the stem cell graft donor, obtained from the stem cell graft. The chain has TRBV3-1 and TRBJ2-3, with D uncertain. The source of this sequence is a human donor who donated a stem cell graft to a child with congenital amegakaryocytic thrombocytopenia. The chain's CDR3 is CASSQDQKGGTQYF. CDR3 nucleotide sequence: TGTGCCAGCAGCCAAGATCAGAAGGGCGGAACGCAGTATTTT.